This T cell receptor (beta chain) was retrieved from a study of blood T cell repertoires in COVID-19. Study in general: Nucleic acid was either cDNA or gDNA, and it came from T cells, B-cell-depleted T cells, or PBMCs.

Trimming took 1 base from V and 0 from J, leaving 10 bases between them. The CDR3 has 16 amino acids. Germline-derived CDR1 and CDR2 are LGHDT and YNNKEL (reference sequence). Sequencing used immunoSEQ multiplex PCR; TCRdb keeps in-frame clones, though not all of them. The profile shows a few hundred thousand clones, 85% to 90% of them singletons. There are a few counts of this clone. The chain links TRBV3-1 (or the pseudogene TRBV3-2) to TRBJ1-5; D gene ambiguous. This clonotype originated in a woman under 40 who had recovered from COVID-19. The sample taken for sequencing was PBMCs or T cells enriched from blood (not recorded which). CDR3 protein: CASSQGSVYSNQPQHF. The CDR3 nucleotides read TGTGCCAGCAGCCAAGGGTCAGTTTATAGCAATCAGCCCCAGCATTTT.